This T cell receptor (beta chain) was observed in a study of early stage breast cancer tumors. Across the study: ER+/PR+/HER2- status applied to about 70% of the 16 invasive breast tumors.

Worth noting for this clone: The antigen remains unidentified. In the same sample, other DNA sequences code for this CDR3.

After removal of 5 bases from V and 4 bases from J, the junction contained 8 bases not matched to a gene. The CDR3 has 16 amino acids. Germline CDR1 is SEHNR and CDR2 is FQNEAQ (reference sequence). Overall study findings and caveats: Compared with adjacent normal breast tissue, tumors showed roughly 2.4-fold greater T cell density and higher clonality.

Sequenced by immunoSEQ multiplex PCR; TCRdb stores in-frame clones only, minus some. The data show some 24,000 clones, with approximately 67% seen just once and over 9.5% held by the top ten. Sequenced: breast tumor tissue. The chain carries TRBV7-9 and TRBJ2-7, with 13 bases lining up with TRBD2. This TCR was recovered from a person in their sixties or seventies with breast cancer. In DNA, the CDR3 is TGTGCCAGCAGCCACCCGAGGACTAGCGGGAGTTACGAGCAGTACTTC. This translates into CASSHPRTSGSYEQYF.